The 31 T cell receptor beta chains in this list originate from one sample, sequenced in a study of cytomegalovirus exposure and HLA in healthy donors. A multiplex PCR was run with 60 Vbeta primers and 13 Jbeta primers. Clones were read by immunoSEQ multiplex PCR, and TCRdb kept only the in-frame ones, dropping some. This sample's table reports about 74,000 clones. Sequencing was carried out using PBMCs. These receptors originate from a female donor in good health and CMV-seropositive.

The CDR3 region is CASSFFKPGYGYTF. The DNA of the CDR3 is TGTGCCAGCAGTTTCTTTAAACCGGGGTATGGCTACACCTTC. The chain uses TRBV28 and TRBJ1-2; D gene unclear. Germline CDR1 reads MDHEN; CDR2 reads SYDVKM. The CDR3 has 14 residues. V was pared by 3 bases and J by 5 bases, with 13 bases between.

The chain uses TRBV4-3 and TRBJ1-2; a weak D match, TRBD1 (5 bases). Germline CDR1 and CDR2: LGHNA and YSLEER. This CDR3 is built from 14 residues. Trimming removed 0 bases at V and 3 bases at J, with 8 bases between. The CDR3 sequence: CASSQDGGDYGYTF. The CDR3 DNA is TGCGCCAGCAGCCAAGATGGGGGGGACTATGGCTACACCTTC.

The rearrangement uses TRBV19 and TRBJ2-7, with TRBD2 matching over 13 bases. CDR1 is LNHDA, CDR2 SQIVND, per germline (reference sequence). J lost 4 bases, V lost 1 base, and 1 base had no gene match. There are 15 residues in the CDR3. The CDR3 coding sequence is TGTGCCAGTAGTATAGGGACTAGCGGGAGTTACGAGCAGTACTTC. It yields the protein CASSIGTSGSYEQYF.

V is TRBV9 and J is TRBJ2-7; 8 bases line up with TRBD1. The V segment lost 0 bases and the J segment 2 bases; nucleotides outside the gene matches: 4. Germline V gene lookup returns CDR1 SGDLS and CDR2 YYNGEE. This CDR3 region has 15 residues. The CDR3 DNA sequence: TGTGCCAGCAGCGTAGGATCAGGGGGCGCCTACGAGCAGTACTTC. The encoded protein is CASSVGSGGAYEQYF.

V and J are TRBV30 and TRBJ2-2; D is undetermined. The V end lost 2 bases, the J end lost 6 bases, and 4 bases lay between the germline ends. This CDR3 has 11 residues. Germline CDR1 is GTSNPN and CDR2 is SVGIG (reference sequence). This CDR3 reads CAWSQAGELFF. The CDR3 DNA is TGTGCCTGGAGTCAGGCCGGGGAGCTGTTTTTT.

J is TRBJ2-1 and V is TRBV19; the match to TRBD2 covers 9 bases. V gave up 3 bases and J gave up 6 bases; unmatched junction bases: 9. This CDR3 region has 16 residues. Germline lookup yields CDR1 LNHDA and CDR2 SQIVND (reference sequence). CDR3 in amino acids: CASSISATSGFNEQFF. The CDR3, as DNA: TGTGCCAGTAGTATTTCTGCGACTAGCGGTTTCAATGAGCAGTTCTTC.

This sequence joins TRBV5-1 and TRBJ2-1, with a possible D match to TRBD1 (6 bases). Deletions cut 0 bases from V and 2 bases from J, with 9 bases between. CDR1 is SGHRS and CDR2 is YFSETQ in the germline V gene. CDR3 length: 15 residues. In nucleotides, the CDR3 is TGCGCCAGCAGCTTGGCAGGGGCAACCTACAATGAGCAGTTCTTC. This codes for CASSLAGATYNEQFF.

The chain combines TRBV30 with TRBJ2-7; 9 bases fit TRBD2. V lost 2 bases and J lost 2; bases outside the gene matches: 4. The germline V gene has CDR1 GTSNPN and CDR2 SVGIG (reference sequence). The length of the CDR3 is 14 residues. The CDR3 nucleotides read TGTGCCTGGAGTTTGGGACTAGCTACCTACGAGCAGTACTTC. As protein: CAWSLGLATYEQYF.

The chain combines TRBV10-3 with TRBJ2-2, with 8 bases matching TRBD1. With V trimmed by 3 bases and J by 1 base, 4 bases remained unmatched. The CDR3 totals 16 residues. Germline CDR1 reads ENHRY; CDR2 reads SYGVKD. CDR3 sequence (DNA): TGTGCCATCAGTGACCGGGACAGGAGGAACACCGGGGAGCTGTTTTTT. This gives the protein CAISDRDRRNTGELFF.

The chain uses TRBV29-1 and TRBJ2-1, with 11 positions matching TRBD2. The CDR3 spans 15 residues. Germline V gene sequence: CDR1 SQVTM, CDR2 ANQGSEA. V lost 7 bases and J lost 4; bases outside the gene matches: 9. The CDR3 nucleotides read TGCAGCGCCTTACCACTAGCGGGAGCTTACAATGAGCAGTTCTTC. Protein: CSALPLAGAYNEQFF.

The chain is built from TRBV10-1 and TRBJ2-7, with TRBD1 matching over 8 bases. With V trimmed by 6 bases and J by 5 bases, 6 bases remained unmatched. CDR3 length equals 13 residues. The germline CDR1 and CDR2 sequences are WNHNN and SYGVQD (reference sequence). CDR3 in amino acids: CASRSRTGNEQYF. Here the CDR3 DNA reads TGCGCCAGCAGAAGCCGGACAGGGAACGAGCAGTACTTC.

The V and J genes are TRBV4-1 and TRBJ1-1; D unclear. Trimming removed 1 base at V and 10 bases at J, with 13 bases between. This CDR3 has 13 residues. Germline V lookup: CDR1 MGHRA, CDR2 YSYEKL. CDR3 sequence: CASSQVFGVAAFF. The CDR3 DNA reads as TGCGCCAGCAGCCAAGTGTTCGGGGTGGCAGCTTTCTTT.

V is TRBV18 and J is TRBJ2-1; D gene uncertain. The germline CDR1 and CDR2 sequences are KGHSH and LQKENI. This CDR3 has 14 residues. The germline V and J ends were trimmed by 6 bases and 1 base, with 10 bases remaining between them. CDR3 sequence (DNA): TGTGCCAGCTCCCCGCGGCAATCCTACAATGAGCAGTTCTTC. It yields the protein CASSPRQSYNEQFF.

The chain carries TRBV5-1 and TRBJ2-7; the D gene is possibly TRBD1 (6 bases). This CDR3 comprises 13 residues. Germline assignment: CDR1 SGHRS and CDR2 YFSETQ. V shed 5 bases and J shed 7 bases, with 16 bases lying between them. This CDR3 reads CASRQGSQGEQYF. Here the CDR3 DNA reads TGCGCCAGCAGACAGGGCTCTCAGGGGGAGCAGTACTTC.

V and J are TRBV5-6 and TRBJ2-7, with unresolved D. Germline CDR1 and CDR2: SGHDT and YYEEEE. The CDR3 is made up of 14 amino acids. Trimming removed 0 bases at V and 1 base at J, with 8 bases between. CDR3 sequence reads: CASSLETGSYEQYF. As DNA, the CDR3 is TGTGCCAGCAGCTTGGAAACGGGTTCCTACGAGCAGTACTTC.

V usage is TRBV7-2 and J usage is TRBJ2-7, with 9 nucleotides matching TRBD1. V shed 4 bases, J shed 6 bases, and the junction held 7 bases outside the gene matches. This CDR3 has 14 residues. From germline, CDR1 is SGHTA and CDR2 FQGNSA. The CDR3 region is CASSYAGTGSEQYF. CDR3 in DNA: TGTGCCAGCAGCTACGCCGGGACAGGGAGCGAGCAGTACTTC.

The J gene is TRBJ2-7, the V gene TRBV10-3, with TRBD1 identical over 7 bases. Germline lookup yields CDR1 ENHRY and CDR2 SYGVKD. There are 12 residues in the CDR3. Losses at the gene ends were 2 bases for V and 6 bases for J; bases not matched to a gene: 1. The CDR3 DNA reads TGTGCCATCAGTGAGGCAGGGGGCGAGCAGTACTTC. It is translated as CAISEAGGEQYF.

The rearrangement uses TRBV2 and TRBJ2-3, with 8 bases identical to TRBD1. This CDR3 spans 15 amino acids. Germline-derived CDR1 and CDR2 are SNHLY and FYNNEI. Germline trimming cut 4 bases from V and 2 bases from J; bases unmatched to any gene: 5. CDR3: CASSADRGNTDTQYF. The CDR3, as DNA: TGTGCCAGCAGTGCAGACAGGGGTAACACAGATACGCAGTATTTT. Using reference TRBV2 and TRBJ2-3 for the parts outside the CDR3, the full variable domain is EPEVTQTPSHQVTQMGQEVILRCVPISNHLYFYWYRQILGQKVEFLVSFYNNEISEKSEIFDDQFSVERPDGSNFTLKIRSTKLEDSAMYFCASSADRGNTDTQYFGPGTRLTVL.

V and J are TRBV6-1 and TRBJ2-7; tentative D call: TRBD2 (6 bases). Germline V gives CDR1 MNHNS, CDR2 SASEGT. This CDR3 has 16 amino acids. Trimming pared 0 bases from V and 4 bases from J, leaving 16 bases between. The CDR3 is CASSEAPPGRAYEQYF. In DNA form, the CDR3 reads TGTGCCAGCAGTGAAGCCCCCCCCGGGAGAGCATACGAGCAGTACTTC.

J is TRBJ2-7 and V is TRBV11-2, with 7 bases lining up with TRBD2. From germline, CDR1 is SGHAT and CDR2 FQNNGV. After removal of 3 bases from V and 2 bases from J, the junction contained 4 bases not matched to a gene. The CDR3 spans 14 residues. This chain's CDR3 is CASSFERGTYEQYF. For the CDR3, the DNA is TGTGCCAGCAGCTTCGAGCGGGGAACCTACGAGCAGTACTTC.

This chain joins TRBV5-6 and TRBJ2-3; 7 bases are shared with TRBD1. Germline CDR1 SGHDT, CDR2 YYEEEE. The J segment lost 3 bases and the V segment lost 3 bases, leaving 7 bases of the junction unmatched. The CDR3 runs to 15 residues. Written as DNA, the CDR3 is TGTGCCAGCAGCTCGGGACAGCCATTTACAGATACGCAGTATTTT. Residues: CASSSGQPFTDTQYF.

CDR3 in amino acids: CASSQDTAGTQYF. CDR3 nucleotide sequence: TGCGCCAGCAGCCAAGACACCGCAGGGACCCAGTACTTC. The V gene is TRBV4-1, the J gene TRBJ2-5; D uncertain. The CDR3 has 13 amino acids. CDR1 MGHRA and CDR2 YSYEKL come from the germline V gene. Trimming removed 0 bases from V and 7 bases from J, with 9 bases in between.

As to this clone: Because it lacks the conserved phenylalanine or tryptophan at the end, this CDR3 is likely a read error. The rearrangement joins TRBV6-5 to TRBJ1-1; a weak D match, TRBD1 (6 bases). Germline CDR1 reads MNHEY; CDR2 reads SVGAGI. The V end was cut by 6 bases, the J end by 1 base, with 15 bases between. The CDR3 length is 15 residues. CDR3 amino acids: CASRRGGARNTEAFL. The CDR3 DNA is TGTGCCAGCAGGAGAGGGGGGGCCAGGAACACTGAAGCTTTCCTT.

CDR3 amino acids: CASSLSGTGSSDTQYF. The CDR3 DNA follows: TGTGCCAGCAGCCTCTCCGGGACAGGGTCTTCAGATACGCAGTATTTT. The J gene is TRBJ2-3, the V gene TRBV13; 9 nucleotides line up with TRBD1. The CDR3 is 16 residues long. Germline V gene lookup returns CDR1 PRHDT and CDR2 FYEKMQ (reference sequence). With V trimmed by 5 bases and J by 4 bases, 10 bases remained unmatched.

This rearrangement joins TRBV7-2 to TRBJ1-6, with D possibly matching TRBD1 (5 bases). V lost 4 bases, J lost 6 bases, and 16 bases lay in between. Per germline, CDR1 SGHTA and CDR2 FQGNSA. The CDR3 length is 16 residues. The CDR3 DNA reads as TGTGCCAGCAGCTCCCAGGGAGGTGGCTTTAATTCACCCCTCCACTTT. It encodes CASSSQGGGFNSPLHF.

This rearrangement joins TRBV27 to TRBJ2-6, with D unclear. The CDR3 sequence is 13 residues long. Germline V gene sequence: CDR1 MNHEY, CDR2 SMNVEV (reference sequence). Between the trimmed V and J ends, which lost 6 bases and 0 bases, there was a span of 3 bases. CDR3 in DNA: TGTGCCAGCAGCGTCTCTGGGGCCAACGTCCTGACTTTC. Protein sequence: CASSVSGANVLTF.

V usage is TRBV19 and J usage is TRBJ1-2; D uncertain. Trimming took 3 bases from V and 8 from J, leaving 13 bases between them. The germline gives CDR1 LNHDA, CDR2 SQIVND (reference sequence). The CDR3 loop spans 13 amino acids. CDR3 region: CASSIGEAGGYTF. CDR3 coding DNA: TGTGCCAGTAGTATCGGGGAGGCCGGAGGCTACACCTTC.

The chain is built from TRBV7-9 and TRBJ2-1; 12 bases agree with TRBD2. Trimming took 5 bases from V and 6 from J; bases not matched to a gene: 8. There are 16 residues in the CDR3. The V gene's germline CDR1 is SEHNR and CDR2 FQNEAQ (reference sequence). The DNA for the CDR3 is TGTGCCAGCAGCCCCTTAGGACTAGCGGGGATCAATGAGCAGTTCTTC. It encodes CASSPLGLAGINEQFF.

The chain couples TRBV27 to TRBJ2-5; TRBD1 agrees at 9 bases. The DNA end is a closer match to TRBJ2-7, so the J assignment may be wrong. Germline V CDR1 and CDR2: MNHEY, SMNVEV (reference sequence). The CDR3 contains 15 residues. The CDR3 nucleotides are TGTGCCAGCAGGAGAACCGGGACAGGGATTTACGAGCAGTACTTC. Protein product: CASRRTGTGIYEQYF.

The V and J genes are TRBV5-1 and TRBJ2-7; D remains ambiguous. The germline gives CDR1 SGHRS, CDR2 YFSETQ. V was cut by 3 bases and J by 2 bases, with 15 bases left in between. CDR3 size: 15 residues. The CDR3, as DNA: TGCGCCAGCAGCTCTGGGCCCCAAGGCGCCTACGAGCAGTACTTC. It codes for CASSSGPQGAYEQYF.

The CDR3 protein is CASSGPGKGIGSGYTF. CDR3 nucleotide sequence: TGCGCCAGCAGTGGTCCCGGTAAGGGGATCGGGTCTGGCTACACCTTC. This chain uses TRBV10-2 with TRBJ1-2; D is perhaps TRBD1 (5 bases). The germline V and J ends were trimmed by 4 bases and 7 bases, with 22 bases remaining between them. The CDR3 contains 16 residues. CDR1 WSHSY and CDR2 SAAADI come from the germline V gene.